These T cell receptor beta chains were read from a single sample in a study of blood T cells in healthy people across ages. TCRdb fed the 5' RACE reads into MiXCR, producing one record per CDR3 protein. The sample lists under 2 million distinct CDR3 sequences, almost 35% occurring once. The specimen was blood. The source of these receptors is a woman aged 30 to 39 in good health. CDR3s include the opening cysteine and the closing phenylalanine or tryptophan. D genes are given only for firm matches. Clone size, where shown, is once, few, many, or a class for clones that have expanded.

.	TRBV20-1	TRBJ2-1	12	.	TGCAGTGCTAGCCTACGTCGCGATGAGCAGTTCTTC	CSASLRRDEQFF
few	TRBV6-5	TRBJ2-7	15	TRBD2	TGTGCCAGCAGTTACTTAGCGGGAGGGCGGGACGAGCAGTACTTC	CASSYLAGGRDEQYF
few	TRBV20-1	TRBJ2-4	15	.	TGCAGTGCTAGAGATCTGAAGGAAATCAAAAACATTCAGTACTTC	CSARDLKEIKNIQYF
.	TRBV12-5	TRBJ1-1	14	.	TGTGCTAGTGGTTTTGTGGTGATGAACACTGAAGCTTTCTTT	CASGFVVMNTEAFF
.	TRBV19	TRBJ2-7	14	TRBD1	TGTGCCAGTACGTGTGGGACAGGGAACTGCGAGCAGTACTTC	CASTCGTGNCEQYF
few	TRBV5-4	TRBJ2-7	16	TRBD1	TGTGCCAGCAGTAACGGGGGTACGGGACAGGCTTACGAGCAGTACTTC	CASSNGGTGQAYEQYF
.	TRBV10-3	TRBJ2-7	14	.	TGTGCCATAAGTGTCACCCCCGGGACCCGGGAGCAGTACTTC	CAISVTPGTREQYF
.	TRBV12-3/TRBV12-4	TRBJ2-3	17	TRBD2	TGTGCCAGCAGTTTATATTGGGCGGGAGGAGTATCAGATACGCAGTATTTT	CASSLYWAGGVSDTQYF
few	TRBV12-3/TRBV12-4	TRBJ2-7	12	.	TGTGCCAGCACCCCCTCGGGGATCGAGCAGTACTTC	CASTPSGIEQYF
.	TRBV2	TRBJ2-7	14	.	TGTGCCAGCATCCCGGCAGTAAAAACCTACGAGCAGTACTTC	CASIPAVKTYEQYF
.	TRBV7-3	TRBJ1-6	15	.	TGTGCCAGCAGCTTTTCCGGGGGCCGGGATTCACCCCTCCACTTT	CASSFSGGRDSPLHF
.	TRBV11-2	TRBJ2-5	15	.	TGTGCCAGCAGCTCAAACATAAACCGGCAAGAGACCCAGTACTTC	CASSSNINRQETQYF
.	TRBV4-2	TRBJ1-2	16	.	TGTGCCAGCAGCCAGGGAGGGCAGGGGAACCGCTATGGCTACACCTTC	CASSQGGQGNRYGYTF
once	TRBV3-1	TRBJ2-3	12	.	TGTGCCAGCAGCCAAGATGGCAGGGCGGAGTATTTT	CASSQDGRAEYF
few	TRBV7-8	TRBJ1-2	16	.	TGTGCCAGCAGCTTAGGCAAAGGGGTATACCTCCGTGGCTACACCTTC	CASSLGKGVYLRGYTF
.	TRBV27	TRBJ2-1	12	.	TGTGCCAGCCAACAGGGAGTCAATGAGCAGTTCTTC	CASQQGVNEQFF
.	TRBV5-4	TRBJ2-1	13	.	TGTGCCAGCAGCTTGGACGGGGCTAATGAGCAGTTCTTC	CASSLDGANEQFF
.	TRBV6-2/TRBV6-3	TRBJ1-5	14	.	TGTGCCAGCAACCCTGGGTCAAGGAATCAGCCCCAGCATTTT	CASNPGSRNQPQHF
.	TRBV7-2	TRBJ1-1	15	.	TGTGCCAGCAGCTTAGAGTCGGGGCACCACACTGAAGCTTTCTTT	CASSLESGHHTEAFF
many	TRBV20-1	TRBJ2-7	14	TRBD2	TGCAGTGCTACCGACACTAGCGGCCCCTACGAGCAGTACTTC	CSATDTSGPYEQYF
few	TRBV27	TRBJ1-5	17	.	TGTGCCAGCAGTTTATCCGGCAGCTTTCGTAGCAATCAGCCCCAGCATTTT	CASSLSGSFRSNQPQHF